The clone carrying this T cell receptor beta chain has just a few counts. This specimen comes from a study of blood T cell repertoires in COVID-19. Across the study: Acute and convalescent COVID-19 specimens originated in the United States, Italy and Spain.

Some clones are missing from TCRdb's copy, which holds only in-frame ones; the method was immunoSEQ multiplex PCR. The sample lists 320,000 or so clones, about 85% occurring once. The age range of participants was 18 to 89 years, with residence in about two dozen US areas. Looked up from germline, CDR1 is MDHEN and CDR2 is SYDVKM. This CDR3 contains 14 residues. Trimming removed 4 bases from V and 7 bases from J; junction bases left unmatched: 7. The chain carries TRBV28 and TRBJ1-1, with 9 positions matching TRBD1. Sequencing was done on a sample of PBMCs or T cells enriched from blood (not recorded which). The source is a woman in her twenties or thirties who had been exposed to COVID-19. The CDR3 DNA is TGTGCCAGCAGTTACCCCGGGACAGGGTATGAAGCTTTCTTT. It yields the protein CASSYPGTGYEAFF.